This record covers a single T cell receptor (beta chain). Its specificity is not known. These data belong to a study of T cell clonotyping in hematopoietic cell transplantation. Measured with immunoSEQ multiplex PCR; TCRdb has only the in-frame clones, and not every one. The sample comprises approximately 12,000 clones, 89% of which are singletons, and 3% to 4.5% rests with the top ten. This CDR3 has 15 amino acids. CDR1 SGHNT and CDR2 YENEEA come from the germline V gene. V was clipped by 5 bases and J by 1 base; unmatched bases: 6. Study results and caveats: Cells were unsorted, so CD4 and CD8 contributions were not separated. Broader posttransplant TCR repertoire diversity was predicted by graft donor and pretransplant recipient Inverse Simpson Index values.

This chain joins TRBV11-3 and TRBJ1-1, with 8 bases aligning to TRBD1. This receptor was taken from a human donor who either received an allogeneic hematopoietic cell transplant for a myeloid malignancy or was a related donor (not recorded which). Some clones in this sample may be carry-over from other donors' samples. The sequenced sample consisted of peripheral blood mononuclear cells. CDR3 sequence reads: CASSPRQGRNTEAFF. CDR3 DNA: TGTGCCAGCAGCCCTAGACAGGGGCGGAACACTGAAGCTTTCTTT.